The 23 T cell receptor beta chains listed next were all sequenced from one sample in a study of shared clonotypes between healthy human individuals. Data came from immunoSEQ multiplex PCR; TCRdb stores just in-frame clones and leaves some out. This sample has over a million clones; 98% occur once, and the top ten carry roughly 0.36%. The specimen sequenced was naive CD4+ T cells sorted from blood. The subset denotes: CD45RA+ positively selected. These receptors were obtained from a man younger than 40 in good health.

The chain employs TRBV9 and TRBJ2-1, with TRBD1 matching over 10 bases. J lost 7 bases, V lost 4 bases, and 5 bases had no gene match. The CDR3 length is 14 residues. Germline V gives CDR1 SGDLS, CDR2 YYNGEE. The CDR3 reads CASSLRQGANEQFF. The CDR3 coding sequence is TGTGCCAGCAGCCTCAGACAGGGGGCAAATGAGCAGTTCTTC.

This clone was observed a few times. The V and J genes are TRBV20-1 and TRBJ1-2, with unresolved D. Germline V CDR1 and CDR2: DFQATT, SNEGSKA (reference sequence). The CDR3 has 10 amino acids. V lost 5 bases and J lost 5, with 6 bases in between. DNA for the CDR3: TGCAGTGCTGTGGATTATGGCTACACCTTC. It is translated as CSAVDYGYTF.

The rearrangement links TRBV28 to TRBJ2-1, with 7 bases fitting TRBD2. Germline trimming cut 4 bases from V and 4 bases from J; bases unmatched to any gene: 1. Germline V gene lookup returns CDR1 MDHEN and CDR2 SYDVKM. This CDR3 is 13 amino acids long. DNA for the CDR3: TGTGCCAGCAGTTACGGGGGGTACAATGAGCAGTTCTTC. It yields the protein CASSYGGYNEQFF.

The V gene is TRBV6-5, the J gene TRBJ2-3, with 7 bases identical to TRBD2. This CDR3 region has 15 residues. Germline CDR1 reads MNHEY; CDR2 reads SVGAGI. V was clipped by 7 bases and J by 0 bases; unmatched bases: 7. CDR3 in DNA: TGTGCCAGCAAGAGGAGCGGGACTAGCACAGATACGCAGTATTTT. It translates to CASKRSGTSTDTQYF.

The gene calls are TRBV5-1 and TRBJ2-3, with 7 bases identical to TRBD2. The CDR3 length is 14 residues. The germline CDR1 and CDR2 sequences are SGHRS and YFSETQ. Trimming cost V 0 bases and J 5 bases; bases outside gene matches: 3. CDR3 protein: CASSLEGGGDTQYF. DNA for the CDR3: TGCGCCAGCAGCTTGGAAGGCGGGGGAGATACGCAGTATTTT.

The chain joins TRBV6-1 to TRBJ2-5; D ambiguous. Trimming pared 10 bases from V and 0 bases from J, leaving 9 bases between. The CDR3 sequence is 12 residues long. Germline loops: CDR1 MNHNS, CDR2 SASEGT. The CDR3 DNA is TGTGCCACCCAGGTGTACCAAGAGACCCAGTACTTC. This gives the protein CATQVYQETQYF.

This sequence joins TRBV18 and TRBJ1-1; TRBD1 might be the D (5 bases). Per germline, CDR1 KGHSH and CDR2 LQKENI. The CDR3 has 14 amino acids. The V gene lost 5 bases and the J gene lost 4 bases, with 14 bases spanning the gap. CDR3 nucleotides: TGTGCCAGCTCATTGGGACCCGCGGGCACTGAAGCTTTCTTT. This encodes CASSLGPAGTEAFF.

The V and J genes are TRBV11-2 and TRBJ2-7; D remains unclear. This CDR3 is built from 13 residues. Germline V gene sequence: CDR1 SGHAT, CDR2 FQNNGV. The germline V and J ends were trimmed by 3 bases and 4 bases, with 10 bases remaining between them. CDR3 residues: CASSFATPYEQYF. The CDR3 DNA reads TGTGCCAGCAGCTTCGCCACACCTTACGAGCAGTACTTC.

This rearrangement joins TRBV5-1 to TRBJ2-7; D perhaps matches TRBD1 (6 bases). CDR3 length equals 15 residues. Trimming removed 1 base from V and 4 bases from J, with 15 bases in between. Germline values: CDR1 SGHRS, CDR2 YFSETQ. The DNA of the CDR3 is TGCGCCAGCAGCTTGTCAACAGGGAAACCGTACGAGCAGTACTTC. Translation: CASSLSTGKPYEQYF. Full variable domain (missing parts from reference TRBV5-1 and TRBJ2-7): KAGVTQTPRYLIKTRGQQVTLSCSPISGHRSVSWYQQTPGQGLQFLFEYFSETQRNKGNFPGRFSGRQFSNSRSEMNVSTLELGDSALYLCASSLSTGKPYEQYFGPGTRLTVT.

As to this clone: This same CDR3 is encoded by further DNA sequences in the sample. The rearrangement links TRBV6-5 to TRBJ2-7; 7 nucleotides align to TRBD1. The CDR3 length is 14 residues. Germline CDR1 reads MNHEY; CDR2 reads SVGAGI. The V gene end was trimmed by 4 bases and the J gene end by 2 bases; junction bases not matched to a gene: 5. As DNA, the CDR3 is TGTGCCAGCAGTTCCTACAGGGGACCCTACGAGCAGTACTTC. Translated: CASSSYRGPYEQYF.

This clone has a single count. The CDR3 region is CASGKPGNQPQHF. CDR3 bases: TGTGCCAGTGGCAAACCAGGGAATCAGCCCCAGCATTTT. This sequence joins TRBV19 and TRBJ1-5, with a possible D match to TRBD1 (5 bases). The germline V and J ends were trimmed by 8 bases and 4 bases, with 12 bases remaining between them. CDR3 length equals 13 residues. Germline CDR1 and CDR2: LNHDA and SQIVND (reference sequence).

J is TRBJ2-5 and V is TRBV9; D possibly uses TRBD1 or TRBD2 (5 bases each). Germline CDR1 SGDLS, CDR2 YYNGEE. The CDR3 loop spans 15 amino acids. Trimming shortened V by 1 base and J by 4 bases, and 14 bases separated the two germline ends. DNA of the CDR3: TGTGCCAGCAGCGTATCGTCGGGACGTAGAGAGACCCAGTACTTC. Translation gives CASSVSSGRRETQYF.

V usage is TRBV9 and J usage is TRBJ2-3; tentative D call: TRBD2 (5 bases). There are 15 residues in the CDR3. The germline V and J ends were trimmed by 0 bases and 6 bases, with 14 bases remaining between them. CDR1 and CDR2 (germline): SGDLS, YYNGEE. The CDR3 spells CASSVAGTPPDTQYF. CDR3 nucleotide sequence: TGTGCCAGCAGCGTAGCGGGAACGCCTCCGGATACGCAGTATTTT.

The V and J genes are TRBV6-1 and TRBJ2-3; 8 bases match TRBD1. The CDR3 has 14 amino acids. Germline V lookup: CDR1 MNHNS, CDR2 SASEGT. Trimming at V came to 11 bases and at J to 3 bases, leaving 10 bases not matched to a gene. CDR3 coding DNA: TGTGCCGGGGAATCAGGGGGCGCAACAGATACGCAGTATTTT. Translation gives CAGESGGATDTQYF.

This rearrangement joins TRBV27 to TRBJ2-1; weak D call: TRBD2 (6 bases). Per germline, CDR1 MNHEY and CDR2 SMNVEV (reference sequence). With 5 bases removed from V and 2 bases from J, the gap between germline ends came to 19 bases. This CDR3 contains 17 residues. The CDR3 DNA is TGTGCCAGCAGTGTCGGGTACGGGAGCGGTCCCTACAATGAGCAGTTCTTC. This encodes CASSVGYGSGPYNEQFF.

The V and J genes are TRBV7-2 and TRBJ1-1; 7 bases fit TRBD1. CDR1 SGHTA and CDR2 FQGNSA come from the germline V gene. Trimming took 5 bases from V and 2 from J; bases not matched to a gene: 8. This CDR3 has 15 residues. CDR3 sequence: CASSPRQGINTEAFF. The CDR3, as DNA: TGTGCCAGCAGCCCAAGACAGGGCATAAACACTGAAGCTTTCTTT.

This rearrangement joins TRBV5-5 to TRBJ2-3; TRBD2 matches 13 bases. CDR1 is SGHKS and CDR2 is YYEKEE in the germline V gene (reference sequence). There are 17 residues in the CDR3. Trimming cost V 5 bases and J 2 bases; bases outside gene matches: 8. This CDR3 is CASSWTSGSSNTDTQYF. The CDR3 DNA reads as TGTGCCAGCAGTTGGACTAGCGGGAGCTCTAACACAGATACGCAGTATTTT.

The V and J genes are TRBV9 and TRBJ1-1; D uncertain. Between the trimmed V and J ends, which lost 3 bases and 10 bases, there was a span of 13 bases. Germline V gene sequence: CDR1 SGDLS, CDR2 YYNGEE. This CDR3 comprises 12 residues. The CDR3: CASSASVGRAFF. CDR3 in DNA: TGTGCCAGCAGCGCCTCTGTGGGTCGAGCTTTCTTT.

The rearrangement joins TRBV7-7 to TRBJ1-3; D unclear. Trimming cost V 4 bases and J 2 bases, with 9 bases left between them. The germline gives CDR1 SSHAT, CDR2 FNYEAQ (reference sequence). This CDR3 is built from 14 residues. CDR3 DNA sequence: TGTGCCAGCAGCTCGGAGGACGCTGGAAACACCATATATTTT. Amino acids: CASSSEDAGNTIYF.

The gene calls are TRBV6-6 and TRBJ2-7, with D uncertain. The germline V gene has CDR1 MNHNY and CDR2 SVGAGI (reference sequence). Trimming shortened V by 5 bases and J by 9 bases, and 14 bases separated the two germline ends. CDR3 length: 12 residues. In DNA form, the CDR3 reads TGTGCCAGCAGTACCCAGTGGGAATTGCAGTACTTC. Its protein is CASSTQWELQYF.

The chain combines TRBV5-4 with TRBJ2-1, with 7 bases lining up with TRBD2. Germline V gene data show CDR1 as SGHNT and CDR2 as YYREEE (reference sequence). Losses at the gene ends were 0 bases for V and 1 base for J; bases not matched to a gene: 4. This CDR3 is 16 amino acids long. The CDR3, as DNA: TGTGCCAGCAGCTTGGGAGGGACTAATTCCTACAATGAGCAGTTCTTC. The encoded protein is CASSLGGTNSYNEQFF. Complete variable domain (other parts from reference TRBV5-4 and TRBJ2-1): ETGVTQSPTHLIKTRGQQVTLRCSSQSGHNTVSWYQQALGQGPQFIFQYYREEENGRGNFPPRFSGLQFPNYSSELNVNALELDDSALYLCASSLGGTNSYNEQFFGPGTRLTVL.

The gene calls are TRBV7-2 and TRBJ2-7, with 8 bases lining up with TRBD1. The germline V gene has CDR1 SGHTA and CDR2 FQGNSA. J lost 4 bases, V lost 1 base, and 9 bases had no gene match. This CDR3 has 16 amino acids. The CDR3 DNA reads TGTGCCAGCAGCTTAGTCCCGGGACAGGCCGCTTACGAGCAGTACTTC. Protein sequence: CASSLVPGQAAYEQYF.

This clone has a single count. CDR3 residues: CASSLTSGSREQYF. The CDR3 coding sequence is TGTGCCAGCAGCTTAACTAGCGGGAGTCGCGAGCAGTACTTC. V gene TRBV11-2 combines with J gene TRBJ2-7, with 11 bases that match TRBD2. The CDR3 is 14 amino acids. Germline CDR1 is SGHAT and CDR2 is FQNNGV. Germline trimming cut 2 bases from V and 6 bases from J; bases unmatched to any gene: 3.